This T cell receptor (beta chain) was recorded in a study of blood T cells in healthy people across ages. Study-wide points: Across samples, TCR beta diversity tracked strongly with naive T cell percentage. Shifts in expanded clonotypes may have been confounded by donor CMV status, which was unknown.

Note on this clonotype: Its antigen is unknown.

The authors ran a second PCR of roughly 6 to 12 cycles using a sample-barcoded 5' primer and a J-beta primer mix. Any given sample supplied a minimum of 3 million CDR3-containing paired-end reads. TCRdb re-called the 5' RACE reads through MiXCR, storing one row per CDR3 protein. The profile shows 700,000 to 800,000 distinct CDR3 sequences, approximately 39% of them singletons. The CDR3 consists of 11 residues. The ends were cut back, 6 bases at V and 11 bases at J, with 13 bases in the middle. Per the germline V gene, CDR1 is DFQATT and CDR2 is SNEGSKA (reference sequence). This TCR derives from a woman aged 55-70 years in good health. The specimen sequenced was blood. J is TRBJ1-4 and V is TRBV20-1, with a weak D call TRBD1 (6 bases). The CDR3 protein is CSAIQGMKLFF. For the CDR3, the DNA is TGCAGTGCCATTCAGGGGATGAAACTGTTTTTT.